A single T cell receptor beta chain is shown here with its context. Its antigen remains unknown. This entry comes from a study of cytomegalovirus exposure and HLA in healthy donors. Regarding the study as a whole: On later analysis, the bulk of CMV-associated TCR beta chains appeared to be HLA-restricted. V- and J-gene trimming of TCR beta was linked (in a later analysis) to a missense DCLRE1C variant.

PCR was performed using 60 Vbeta and 13 Jbeta primers. Sequencing was performed with immunoSEQ multiplex PCR; in TCRdb, only in-frame clones are kept and a portion is missing. This sample has about 190,000 clones, with roughly 86% found just once. This sequence originates from a man aged 35 to 55 in good health and CMV-seropositive. Input material: PBMCs.

CDR3 loop: CASSPQVSSYNEQFF. For the CDR3, the DNA is TGTGCCAGCAGCCCGCAGGTGAGCTCCTACAATGAGCAGTTCTTC. The chain links TRBV7-6 to TRBJ2-1; D is unresolved. CDR3 length: 15 residues. Trimming removed 5 bases from V and 0 bases from J, with 11 bases in between. The germline V gene has CDR1 SGHVS and CDR2 FNYEAQ.